A single T cell receptor (beta chain) is shown here with its context. Its antigen is undetermined. This entry belongs to a study of T cells in Graves' hyperthyroidism and ophthalmopathy. Background on the study: Staff took peripheral blood when the initial diagnosis was made, before any treatment began. Overall study results and limits: For ophthalmopathy, model prediction preceded onset by a median 6.5 months.

Uncontrolled infection, other autoimmune disease, pregnancy or lactation barred patients from enrollment. Regions amplified from RNA transcripts were the TCR beta CDR3 regions. TCR CDR3 regions were first amplified by RT-PCR with HTBI primers. TCRdb re-analysed the multiplex PCR reads in MiXCR, keeping a single row per CDR3 protein. The sample yields almost 500,000 distinct CDR3 sequences, roughly 23% seen once. Deletions cut 3 bases from V and 8 bases from J, with 16 bases between. CDR3 length: 14 amino acids. Source material: blood. This clonotype was obtained from a woman in her 70s with Graves' ophthalmopathy. The rearrangement links TRBV12-3 or TRBV12-4 to TRBJ1-2, with D possibly matching TRBD1 (5 bases). In nucleotides, the CDR3 is TGTGCCAGCAGTTTCCTCAGGGAGACGGGGGGCTACACCTTC. It is translated as CASSFLRETGGYTF.